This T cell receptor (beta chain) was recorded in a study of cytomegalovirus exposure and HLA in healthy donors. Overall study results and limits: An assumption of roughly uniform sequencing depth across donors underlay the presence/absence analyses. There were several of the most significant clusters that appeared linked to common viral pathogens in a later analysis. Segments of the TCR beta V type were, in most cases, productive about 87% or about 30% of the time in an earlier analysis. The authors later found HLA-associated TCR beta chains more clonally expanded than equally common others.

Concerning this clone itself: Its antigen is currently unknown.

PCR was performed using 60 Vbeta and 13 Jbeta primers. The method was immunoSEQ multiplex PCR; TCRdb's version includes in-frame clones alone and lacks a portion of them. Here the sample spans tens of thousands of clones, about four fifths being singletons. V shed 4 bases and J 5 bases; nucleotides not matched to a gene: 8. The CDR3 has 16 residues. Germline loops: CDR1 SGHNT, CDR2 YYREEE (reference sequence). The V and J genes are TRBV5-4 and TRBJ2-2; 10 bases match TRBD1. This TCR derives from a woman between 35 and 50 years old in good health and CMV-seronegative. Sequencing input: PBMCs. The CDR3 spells CASSPGTGAYTGELFF. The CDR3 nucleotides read TGTGCCAGCAGCCCAGGGACAGGGGCCTATACCGGGGAGCTGTTTTTT.